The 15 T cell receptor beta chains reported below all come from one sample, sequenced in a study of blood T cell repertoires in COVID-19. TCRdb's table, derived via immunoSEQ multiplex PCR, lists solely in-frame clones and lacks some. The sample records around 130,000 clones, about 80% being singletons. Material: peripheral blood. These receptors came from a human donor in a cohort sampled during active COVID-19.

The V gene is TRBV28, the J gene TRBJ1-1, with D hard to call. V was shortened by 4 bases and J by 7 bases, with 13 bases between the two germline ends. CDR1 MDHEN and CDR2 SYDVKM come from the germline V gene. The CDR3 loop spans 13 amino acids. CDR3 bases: TGTGCCAGCAGTTCCCGAGCGGCGGGTGAAGCTTTCTTT. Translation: CASSSRAAGEAFF.

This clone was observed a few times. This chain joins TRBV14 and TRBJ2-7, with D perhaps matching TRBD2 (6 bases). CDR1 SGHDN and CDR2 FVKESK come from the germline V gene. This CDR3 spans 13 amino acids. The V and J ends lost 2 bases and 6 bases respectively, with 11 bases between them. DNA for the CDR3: TGTGCCAGCAGCCAATCGACTAGTACCGAGCAGTACTTC. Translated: CASSQSTSTEQYF.

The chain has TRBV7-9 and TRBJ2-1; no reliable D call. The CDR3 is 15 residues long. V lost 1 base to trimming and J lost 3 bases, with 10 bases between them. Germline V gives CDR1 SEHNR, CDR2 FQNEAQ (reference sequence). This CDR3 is CASSLVSTGYNEQFF. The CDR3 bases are TGTGCCAGCAGCTTAGTATCCACGGGCTACAATGAGCAGTTCTTC.

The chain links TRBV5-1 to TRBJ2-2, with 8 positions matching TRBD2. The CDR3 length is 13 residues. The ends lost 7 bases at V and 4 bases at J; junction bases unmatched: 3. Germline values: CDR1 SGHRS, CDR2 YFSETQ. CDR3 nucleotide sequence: TGCGCCAGCTCGACTAGCGTCACCGGGGAGCTGTTTTTT. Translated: CASSTSVTGELFF.

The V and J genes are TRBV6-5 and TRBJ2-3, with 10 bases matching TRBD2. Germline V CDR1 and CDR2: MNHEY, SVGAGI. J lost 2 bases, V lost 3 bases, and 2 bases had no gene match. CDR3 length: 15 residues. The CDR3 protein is CASSYLAGVTDTQYF. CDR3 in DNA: TGTGCCAGCAGTTATCTAGCGGGGGTCACAGATACGCAGTATTTT.

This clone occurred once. CDR3 sequence reads: CASSVISVSGANVLTF. CDR3 in DNA: TGTGCCAGTAGTGTCATTTCGGTCTCTGGGGCCAACGTCCTGACTTTC. The chain couples TRBV19 to TRBJ2-6; D is unclear. Trimming stripped 5 bases from V and 0 bases from J, with 11 bases between. The germline CDR1 and CDR2 sequences are LNHDA and SQIVND (reference sequence). This CDR3 contains 16 residues.

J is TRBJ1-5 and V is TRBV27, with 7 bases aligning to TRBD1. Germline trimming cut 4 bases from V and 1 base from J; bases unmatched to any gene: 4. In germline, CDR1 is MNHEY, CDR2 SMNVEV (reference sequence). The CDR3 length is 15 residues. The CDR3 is CASSSSTGSNQPQHF. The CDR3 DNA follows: TGTGCCAGCAGTTCGTCGACAGGGAGCAATCAGCCCCAGCATTTT.

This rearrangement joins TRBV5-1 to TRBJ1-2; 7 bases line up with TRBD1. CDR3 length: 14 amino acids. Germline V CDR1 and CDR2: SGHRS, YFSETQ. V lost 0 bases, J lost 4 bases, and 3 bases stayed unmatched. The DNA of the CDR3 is TGCGCCAGCAGCTTGGGGGACAGTTTCTATGGCTACACCTTC. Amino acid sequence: CASSLGDSFYGYTF.

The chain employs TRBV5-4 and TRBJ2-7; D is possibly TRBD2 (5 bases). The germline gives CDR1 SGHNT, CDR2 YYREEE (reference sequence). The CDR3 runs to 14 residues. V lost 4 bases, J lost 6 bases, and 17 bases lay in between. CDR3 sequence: CASSRGPSLSEQYF. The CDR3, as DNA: TGTGCCAGCAGCCGCGGGCCGTCCCTATCCGAGCAGTACTTC.

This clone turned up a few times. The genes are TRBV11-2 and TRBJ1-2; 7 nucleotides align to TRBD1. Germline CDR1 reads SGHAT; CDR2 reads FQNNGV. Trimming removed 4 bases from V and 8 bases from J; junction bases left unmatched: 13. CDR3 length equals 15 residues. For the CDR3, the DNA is TGTGCCAGCAGCTCCCCTCGGTTAGGGGGCTCGGGCTACACCTTC. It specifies CASSSPRLGGSGYTF.

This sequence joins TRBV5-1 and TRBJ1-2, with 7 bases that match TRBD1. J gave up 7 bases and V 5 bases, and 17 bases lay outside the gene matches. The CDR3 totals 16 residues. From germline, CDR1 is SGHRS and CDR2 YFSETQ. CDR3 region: CASRPGTALSSGGYTF. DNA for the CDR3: TGCGCCAGCAGACCCGGGACAGCCCTTTCTTCTGGTGGCTACACCTTC.

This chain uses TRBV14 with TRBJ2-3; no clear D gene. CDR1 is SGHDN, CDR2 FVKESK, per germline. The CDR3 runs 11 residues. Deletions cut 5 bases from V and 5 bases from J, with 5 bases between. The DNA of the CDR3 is TGTGCCAGCAGCTCGGGAGATACGCAGTATTTT. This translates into CASSSGDTQYF.

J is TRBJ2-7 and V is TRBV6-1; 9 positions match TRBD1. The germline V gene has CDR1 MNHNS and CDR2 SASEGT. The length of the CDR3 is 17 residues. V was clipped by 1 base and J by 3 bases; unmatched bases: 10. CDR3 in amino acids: CASSEGSWWDRDYEQYF. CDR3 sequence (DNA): TGTGCCAGCAGTGAAGGTTCGTGGTGGGACAGGGACTACGAGCAGTACTTC.

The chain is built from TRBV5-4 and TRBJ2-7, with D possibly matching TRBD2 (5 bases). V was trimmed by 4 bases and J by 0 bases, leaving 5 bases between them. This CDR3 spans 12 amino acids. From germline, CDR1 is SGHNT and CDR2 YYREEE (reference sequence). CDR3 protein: CASSAGSYEQYF. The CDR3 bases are TGTGCCAGCAGCGCGGGCTCCTACGAGCAGTACTTC. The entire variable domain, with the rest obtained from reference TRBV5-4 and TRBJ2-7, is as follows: ETGVTQSPTHLIKTRGQQVTLRCSSQSGHNTVSWYQQALGQGPQFIFQYYREEENGRGNFPPRFSGLQFPNYSSELNVNALELDDSALYLCASSAGSYEQYFGPGTRLTVT.

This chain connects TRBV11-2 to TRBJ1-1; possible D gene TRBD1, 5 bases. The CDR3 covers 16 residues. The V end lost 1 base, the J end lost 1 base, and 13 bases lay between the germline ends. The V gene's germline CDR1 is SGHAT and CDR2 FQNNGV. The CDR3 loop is CASSLVGGSANTEAFF. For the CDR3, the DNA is TGTGCCAGCAGCTTAGTCGGGGGGTCCGCGAACACTGAAGCTTTCTTT.